The 21 T cell receptor beta chains presented below share a single source sample, sequenced in a study of long-term antiretroviral therapy in people with HIV. This was the immunoSEQ v3.0 assay at survey level. Assay used: immunoSEQ multiplex PCR; TCRdb lists only in-frame clones, some missing. The sample holds about 21,000 clones, roughly 78% seen once. The sequenced sample was unsorted PBMCs, obtained 4.1 years after starting antiretroviral therapy. All receptors come from a woman aged 40 to 50 with HIV.

This clone was seen more than once but under ten times. The rearrangement uses TRBV13 and TRBJ1-2; unclear D gene. This CDR3 spans 13 amino acids. Germline-derived CDR1 and CDR2 are PRHDT and FYEKMQ (reference sequence). V lost 5 bases to trimming and J lost 2 bases, with 9 bases between them. The chain's CDR3 is CASSPGGNYGYTF. The CDR3 bases are TGTGCCAGCAGCCCGGGAGGGAACTATGGCTACACCTTC.

J is TRBJ2-1 and V is TRBV14; maybe TRBD2 (6 bases). The CDR3 runs to 15 residues. V was cut by 4 bases and J by 9 bases, with 19 bases left in between. CDR1 SGHDN and CDR2 FVKESK come from the germline V gene. The CDR3 protein is CASSPLTGGGGEQFF. The CDR3 DNA reads as TGTGCCAGCAGCCCCCTGACCGGGGGTGGGGGTGAGCAGTTCTTC.

The chain uses TRBV7-8 and TRBJ1-1; no definite D call. The V end was cut by 2 bases, the J end by 1 base, with 11 bases between. The CDR3 is made up of 15 amino acids. Germline CDR1 SGHVS, CDR2 FQNEAQ. CDR3 DNA: TGTGCCAGCAGCTTATTAGTAAATGCGAACACTGAAGCTTTCTTT. It is translated as CASSLLVNANTEAFF.

This clone has only a few counts. The gene calls are TRBV5-1 and TRBJ1-1, with D unclear. Trimming cost V 1 base and J 0 bases, with 7 bases left between them. The germline V gene encodes CDR1 SGHRS and CDR2 YFSETQ. The CDR3 runs to 14 residues. CDR3 nucleotides: TGCGCCAGCAGCTTGAAGGGAATGAACACTGAAGCTTTCTTT. Translated: CASSLKGMNTEAFF.

The chain carries TRBV5-4 and TRBJ2-7; D possibly corresponds to TRBD1 (5 bases). V lost 2 bases, J lost 6 bases, and 18 bases lay in between. The CDR3 consists of 15 residues. From germline, CDR1 is SGHNT and CDR2 YYREEE (reference sequence). The DNA for the CDR3 is TGTGCCAGCAGCTTCTTAGGCGCAGGGCCTTCCGAGCAGTACTTC. The encoded protein is CASSFLGAGPSEQYF.

The V and J genes are TRBV14 and TRBJ2-3; TRBD2 matches 9 bases. V dropped 1 base and J dropped 3; count of bases not matched to a gene: 14. Germline V gives CDR1 SGHDN, CDR2 FVKESK. The CDR3 has 19 residues. In DNA, the CDR3 is TGTGCCAGCAGCCAAGTAATAGGGGCAGGGGCGGGAGGGACAGATACGCAGTATTTT. Its protein is CASSQVIGAGAGGTDTQYF.

This chain joins TRBV6-5 and TRBJ1-1, with 9 nucleotides matching TRBD1. This CDR3 region has 15 residues. Germline CDR1 reads MNHEY; CDR2 reads SVGAGI. Trimming took 5 bases from V and 6 from J; bases not matched to a gene: 10. The CDR3 sequence: CASSLSGQGTPEAFF. The CDR3 DNA sequence: TGTGCCAGCAGTCTGTCGGGACAGGGTACCCCTGAAGCTTTCTTT.

The chain carries TRBV18 and TRBJ2-6; 10 nucleotides match TRBD1. The CDR3 totals 19 residues. Germline loops: CDR1 KGHSH, CDR2 LQKENI. V dropped 3 bases and J dropped 0; count of bases not matched to a gene: 8. The CDR3 DNA reads TGTGCCAGCTCACCGTTCGGGACAGGGGATATCTCTGGGGCCAACGTCCTGACTTTC. It yields the protein CASSPFGTGDISGANVLTF.

This chain links TRBV7-2 with TRBJ2-7; no clear D. Trimming took off 3 bases at V and 1 base at J, with 10 bases between the two ends. The CDR3 sequence is 14 residues long. Germline V gives CDR1 SGHTA, CDR2 FQGNSA. CDR3 sequence (DNA): TGTGCCAGCAGCTTTACGAGCGAGTCCTACGAGCAGTACTTC. It encodes CASSFTSESYEQYF.

The V call is TRBV5-6, the J call TRBJ2-3, with D hard to call. The V gene lost 4 bases and the J gene lost 5 bases, with 17 bases spanning the gap. The germline V gene encodes CDR1 SGHDT and CDR2 YYEEEE. CDR3 length equals 15 residues. CDR3 protein: CASSRALLAGDTQYF. CDR3 nucleotide sequence: TGTGCCAGCAGCCGGGCCCTGCTCGCAGGAGATACGCAGTATTTT.

The chain carries TRBV27 and TRBJ1-2, with D tentatively TRBD1 (5 bases). There are 14 residues in the CDR3. V was pared by 2 bases and J by 2 bases, with 9 bases between. Per germline, CDR1 MNHEY and CDR2 SMNVEV (reference sequence). The CDR3 loop is CASSLGEGNYGYTF. The CDR3 DNA reads as TGTGCCAGCAGTTTAGGGGAGGGGAACTATGGCTACACCTTC.

The rearrangement joins TRBV15 to TRBJ1-1, with TRBD1 matching over 10 bases. With V trimmed by 3 bases and J by 6 bases, 4 bases remained unmatched. Germline loops: CDR1 LNHNV, CDR2 YYDKDF (reference sequence). The CDR3 has 14 residues. The CDR3 nucleotides read TGTGCCACCAGCAGGACAGGGGGCGCCTCTGAAGCTTTCTTT. Protein product: CATSRTGGASEAFF.

V usage is TRBV30 and J usage is TRBJ2-6, with D maybe TRBD1 (5 bases). The V gene lost 0 bases and the J gene lost 10 bases, with 16 bases spanning the gap. The CDR3 covers 15 residues. Germline CDR1 reads GTSNPN; CDR2 reads SVGIG (reference sequence). As DNA, the CDR3 is TGTGCCTGGAGTGTACGTACAGGTCAAAGTAACGTCCTGACTTTC. It encodes CAWSVRTGQSNVLTF.

The genes are TRBV7-2 and TRBJ1-2; D may be TRBD1 (6 bases). CDR1 and CDR2 from the germline V gene are SGHTA and FQGNSA. The CDR3 is made up of 15 amino acids. Trimming stripped 5 bases from V and 8 bases from J, with 21 bases between. CDR3 nucleotides: TGTGCCAGCAGCCTAGACGTCTTATCGGACAGAGGCTACACCTTC. Protein product: CASSLDVLSDRGYTF.

Remarks on this clone: At one end, the junction sequence differs from germline, possibly due to a read error. The chain uses TRBV6-1 and TRBJ1-2, with D perhaps TRBD1 (5 bases). This CDR3 spans 14 amino acids. Germline lookup yields CDR1 MNHNS and CDR2 SASEGT. Written as DNA, the CDR3 is TGTGCCAGCAGTGAAGCGGGGGTGGCGTATAGGGGCGCCTTC. Translation: CASSEAGVAYRGAF.

The gene calls are TRBV27 and TRBJ2-7, with D unclear. The CDR3 is 14 residues long. Germline loops: CDR1 MNHEY, CDR2 SMNVEV (reference sequence). Trimming removed 4 bases from V and 4 bases from J, with 14 bases in between. The CDR3 DNA sequence: TGTGCCAGCAGTTCCAAACCGTGGGCGTACGAGCAGTACTTC. Translation gives CASSSKPWAYEQYF.

This clone was observed a few times. This sequence joins TRBV2 and TRBJ1-6; D unclear. The V end was cut by 2 bases, the J end by 8 bases, with 7 bases between. The CDR3 has 13 residues. Germline CDR1 SNHLY, CDR2 FYNNEI. This CDR3 is CASSETPYSPLHF. CDR3 bases: TGTGCCAGCAGTGAAACTCCCTATTCACCCCTCCACTTT.

This clone was found a few times. This chain joins TRBV7-9 and TRBJ1-6, with 8 bases matching TRBD1. The junction had 17 bases not matched to a gene; V was cut back by 5 bases and J by 11 bases. The CDR3 contains 17 residues. Germline V lookup: CDR1 SEHNR, CDR2 FQNEAQ (reference sequence). CDR3 in amino acids: CASSPQEPGGFRPPLHF. CDR3 sequence (DNA): TGTGCCAGCAGCCCCCAAGAGCCAGGGGGCTTTAGGCCACCCCTCCACTTT.

The chain joins TRBV19 to TRBJ2-2; D is ambiguous. The germline V and J ends were trimmed by 3 bases and 0 bases, with 11 bases remaining between them. The CDR3 is 16 residues long. The germline gives CDR1 LNHDA, CDR2 SQIVND (reference sequence). The CDR3 protein is CASSMYTETNTGELFF. The CDR3, as DNA: TGTGCCAGTAGTATGTACACCGAAACGAACACCGGGGAGCTGTTTTTT. The full variable domain, completed using reference TRBV19 and TRBJ2-2, is DGGITQSPKYLFRKEGQNVTLSCEQNLNHDAMYWYRQDPGQGLRLIYYSQIVNDFQKGDIAEGYSVSREKKESFPLTVTSAQKNPTAFYLCASSMYTETNTGELFFGEGSRLTVL.

The rearrangement joins TRBV7-9 to TRBJ1-6; perhaps TRBD1 as D (6 bases). The ends were cut back, 5 bases at V and 11 bases at J, with 10 bases in the middle. There are 12 residues in the CDR3. CDR1 and CDR2 (germline): SEHNR, FQNEAQ (reference sequence). CDR3: CASSLGGAPLHF. CDR3 nucleotide sequence: TGTGCCAGCAGCCTAGGGGGTGCACCCCTCCACTTT. The full variable domain, with the rest looked up from reference TRBV7-9 and TRBJ1-6, is DTGVSQNPRHKITKRGQNVTFRCDPISEHNRLYWYRQTLGQGPEFLTYFQNEAQLEKSRLLSDRFSAERPKGSFSTLEIQRTEQGDSAMYLCASSLGGAPLHFGNGTRLTVT.

The rearrangement joins TRBV19 to TRBJ2-7; 8 nucleotides align to TRBD2. The J segment lost 4 bases and the V segment lost 6 bases, leaving 5 bases of the junction unmatched. This CDR3 comprises 13 residues. Germline-derived CDR1 and CDR2 are LNHDA and SQIVND (reference sequence). The CDR3 reads CASRASGHYEQYF. DNA of the CDR3: TGTGCCAGTAGGGCTAGCGGGCATTACGAGCAGTACTTC.